A single sample is the source of the 15 T cell receptor beta chains below, sequenced in a study of T cell responses to AZD1222 COVID-19 vaccine. The repertoire was sequenced with immunoSEQ multiplex PCR; TCRdb's copy has only in-frame clones and lacks some. The sample shows roughly 160,000 clones, roughly nine tenths of them seen only once. Sequencing used peripheral blood, obtained on day 0 of AZD1222 vaccination. These receptors all stem from an adult in good health.

The chain carries TRBV6-5 and TRBJ1-4; no definite D call. Per germline, CDR1 MNHEY and CDR2 SVGAGI. The CDR3 length is 16 residues. V was pared by 2 bases and J by 2 bases, with 12 bases between. This CDR3 reads CASSYHHGSTNEKLFF. The DNA for the CDR3 is TGTGCCAGCAGTTACCACCACGGGAGCACTAATGAAAAACTGTTTTTT.

This sequence joins TRBV28 and TRBJ1-4; 7 bases align to TRBD1. Germline CDR1 is MDHEN and CDR2 is SYDVKM. This CDR3 comprises 13 residues. V trimming: 5 bases; J trimming: 8 bases; junction bases outside the gene matches: 5. Here the CDR3 DNA reads TGTGCCAGCAGTATCGGACAGGACGAAAAACTGTTTTTT. Translated: CASSIGQDEKLFF.

The chain combines TRBV5-5 with TRBJ1-5, with D uncertain. Germline CDR1 and CDR2: SGHKS and YYEKEE (reference sequence). The CDR3 is made up of 15 amino acids. V was clipped by 1 base and J by 0 bases, with 8 bases between them. In DNA, the CDR3 is TGTGCCAGCAGCTTGACGGCTTATAGCAATCAGCCCCAGCATTTT. It encodes CASSLTAYSNQPQHF.

As DNA, the CDR3 is TGTGCCAGCAGCCCGGACAGGGTTTCCTACAATGAGCAGTTCTTC. This translates into CASSPDRVSYNEQFF. This rearrangement joins TRBV4-2 to TRBJ2-1; 8 bases agree with TRBD1. Unmatched junction bases numbered 3, after V lost 4 bases and J lost 1 base. Per the germline V gene, CDR1 is LGHNA and CDR2 is YNFKEQ. The CDR3 consists of 15 residues.

The chain employs TRBV5-4 and TRBJ2-7, with D possibly TRBD2 on 7 matching bases. Trimming shortened V by 4 bases and J by 2 bases, and 19 bases separated the two germline ends. The germline V gene encodes CDR1 SGHNT and CDR2 YYREEE (reference sequence). The CDR3 is 16 amino acids. The CDR3 spells CASSMGGGLGTYEQYF. The CDR3, as DNA: TGTGCCAGCAGCATGGGGGGGGGCTTGGGAACCTACGAGCAGTACTTC.

The count of this clone is one. The rearrangement uses TRBV4-1 and TRBJ2-2; D is uncertain. Per the germline V gene, CDR1 is MGHRA and CDR2 is YSYEKL. The CDR3 is 12 amino acids. Trimming pared 5 bases from V and 4 bases from J, leaving 5 bases between. In nucleotides, the CDR3 is TGCGCCAGCAGCTTATTCACCGGGGAGCTGTTTTTT. Amino acids: CASSLFTGELFF.

The rearrangement joins TRBV5-1 to TRBJ2-2; 9 bases are a match to TRBD1. The length of the CDR3 is 17 residues. Germline CDR1 SGHRS, CDR2 YFSETQ. J was trimmed by 3 bases and V by 2 bases; bases with no gene match: 8. The CDR3 DNA follows: TGCGCCAGCAGCTTCGACGGACAGGGGCAGGACACCGGGGAGCTGTTTTTT. As protein: CASSFDGQGQDTGELFF.

The V gene is TRBV28, the J gene TRBJ2-1; 8 bases are shared with TRBD2. Trimming removed 2 bases from V and 1 base from J; junction bases left unmatched: 10. Germline loops: CDR1 MDHEN, CDR2 SYDVKM. The CDR3 has 18 amino acids. The CDR3 region has the DNA TGTGCCAGCAGTTTAATTACAGCGGGGGTTTTTTCCTACAATGAGCAGTTCTTC. Residues: CASSLITAGVFSYNEQFF.

This chain links TRBV2 with TRBJ2-5, with 8 bases identical to TRBD1. The CDR3 is 13 residues long. V lost 10 bases, J lost 1 base, and 5 bases stayed unmatched. The germline CDR1 and CDR2 sequences are SNHLY and FYNNEI. In DNA form, the CDR3 reads TGTGCCACTAGACAGGGGCGCCAAGAGACCCAGTACTTC. Translation: CATRQGRQETQYF.

The CDR3 sequence: CASSLPGPGGGEQFF. CDR3 bases: TGTGCCAGCAGCCTACCCGGGCCCGGGGGGGGTGAGCAGTTCTTC. The V call is TRBV11-2, the J call TRBJ2-1; TRBD2 matches 8 bases. Per germline, CDR1 SGHAT and CDR2 FQNNGV. The CDR3 length is 15 residues. The junction had 12 bases not matched to a gene; V was cut back by 5 bases and J by 9 bases. Together with reference TRBV11-2 and TRBJ2-1, the CDR3 gives the full variable domain: EAGVAQSPRYKIIEKRQSVAFWCNPISGHATLYWYQQILGQGPKLLIQFQNNGVVDDSQLPKDRFSAERLKGVDSTLKIQPAKLEDSAVYLCASSLPGPGGGEQFFGPGTRLTVL.

Points on this clone: The DNA is left out, because the CDR3 cannot be placed on it with certainty; the CDR3 is given as TCRdb lists it. CDR3 region: CASSSVGAGSGANVLAF. The chain joins TRBV4-3 to TRBJ2-6; TRBD1, the D gene given by the table, was not confirmed from the DNA. The CDR3 numbers 17 amino acids, ends counted. Germline-derived CDR1 and CDR2 are LGHNA and YSLEER.

This clone has only one observation. The rearrangement links TRBV13 to TRBJ1-5; tentatively, D is TRBD1 (5 bases). Between the trimmed V and J ends, which lost 5 bases and 1 base, there was a span of 12 bases. The CDR3 has 15 amino acids. Germline V gives CDR1 PRHDT, CDR2 FYEKMQ (reference sequence). CDR3: CASSLRGNSNQPQHF. CDR3 DNA: TGTGCCAGCAGCCTGAGGGGCAACAGCAATCAGCCCCAGCATTTT.

The chain recombines TRBV7-9 with TRBJ1-5; D remains unclear. Germline V gene data show CDR1 as SEHNR and CDR2 as FQNEAQ (reference sequence). The length of the CDR3 is 12 residues. Trimming cost V 5 bases and J 7 bases, with 9 bases left between them. CDR3 DNA sequence: TGTGCCAGCAGCCGCGAGTTGCAGCCCCAGCATTTT. Amino acid sequence: CASSRELQPQHF.

V and J are TRBV3-1 (or the pseudogene TRBV3-2) and TRBJ2-4, with 8 bases identical to TRBD1. The V segment lost 3 bases and the J segment 0 bases; nucleotides outside the gene matches: 1. Germline V gene lookup returns CDR1 LGHDT and CDR2 YNNKEL (reference sequence). The CDR3 consists of 15 residues. This CDR3 reads CASSQTGVAKNIQYF. The CDR3 DNA is TGTGCCAGCAGCCAGACAGGGGTAGCCAAAAACATTCAGTACTTC.

V is TRBV2 and J is TRBJ2-2; tentative D call: TRBD1 (5 bases). CDR1 is SNHLY, CDR2 FYNNEI, per germline. V gave up 0 bases and J gave up 6 bases, with 14 bases separating them. The CDR3 loop spans 16 amino acids. The CDR3 nucleotides are TGTGCCAGCAGTGAAGCCTCAGGGTCTGTCTCCGGGGAGCTGTTTTTT. Its protein is CASSEASGSVSGELFF.